Each of the 28 T cell receptor beta chains below was sequenced from the same sample in a study of T-cell memory formation after mild COVID-19. TCRdb re-analysed the 5' RACE reads in MiXCR, keeping a single row per CDR3 protein. The data contain some 310,000 distinct CDR3 sequences, around a fifth of them singletons. Input material: PBMCs or a T cell subset sorted from them (not recorded which). The receptors were gathered from a man between 18 and 35 years old who had mild COVID-19 (a few samples of this study predate the infection). Cell type and time point are not known.

This chain connects TRBV18 to TRBJ1-1; 9 nucleotides align to TRBD1. The CDR3 is 14 residues long. Germline V gives CDR1 KGHSH, CDR2 LQKENI. Trimming at V came to 3 bases and at J to 3 bases, leaving 2 bases not matched to a gene. The CDR3 region has the DNA TGTGCCAGCTCACCGTGGACAGGGGACACTGAAGCTTTCTTT. Encoded protein: CASSPWTGDTEAFF.

V gene TRBV4-3 combines with J gene TRBJ1-2; D unclear. The CDR3 sequence is 15 residues long. V lost 0 bases and J lost 6, with 14 bases in between. CDR1 is LGHNA and CDR2 is YSLEER in the germline V gene. The CDR3 nucleotides read TGCGCCAGCAGCCAAGATGGAGGTTTGTCTAATGGCTACACCTTC. This gives the protein CASSQDGGLSNGYTF.

At least ten counts were recorded for this clonotype. The chain uses TRBV30 and TRBJ2-1; TRBD2 is a possible D gene (6 bases). Germline CDR1 is GTSNPN and CDR2 is SVGIG (reference sequence). The CDR3 is made up of 15 amino acids. V lost 0 bases and J 2 bases, leaving 11 bases between the germline ends. The CDR3 region is CAWSVPGDPYNEQFF. For the CDR3, the DNA is TGTGCCTGGAGTGTACCGGGGGACCCCTACAATGAGCAGTTCTTC.

The V call is TRBV9, the J call TRBJ2-2; D is ambiguous. This CDR3 region has 13 residues. Germline V lookup: CDR1 SGDLS, CDR2 YYNGEE. Trimming took 3 bases from V and 7 from J, leaving 10 bases between them. CDR3 sequence reads: CASSGLVGGELFF. The CDR3 DNA reads as TGTGCCAGCAGCGGGCTTGTAGGCGGGGAGCTGTTTTTT.

There are many counts of this clonotype. The V and J genes are TRBV20-1 and TRBJ2-3; TRBD2 matches 11 bases. This CDR3 is built from 14 residues. Germline values: CDR1 DFQATT, CDR2 SNEGSKA (reference sequence). Unmatched junction bases numbered 4, after V lost 6 bases and J lost 2 bases. CDR3 protein: CSAKLAGDTDTQYF. CDR3 sequence (DNA): TGCAGTGCCAAACTAGCGGGGGACACAGATACGCAGTATTTT.

This clonotype was observed a handful of times. The chain links TRBV5-1 to TRBJ1-1, with D uncertain. Deletions cut 3 bases from V and 0 bases from J, with 9 bases between. This CDR3 is 14 amino acids long. Germline assignment: CDR1 SGHRS and CDR2 YFSETQ. The CDR3 region has the DNA TGCGCCAGCAGCTCCCGAAGTCTGAACACTGAAGCTTTCTTT. The encoded protein is CASSSRSLNTEAFF.

CDR3 in amino acids: CSVEIGGGYNEQFF. The CDR3 DNA sequence: TGCAGCGTTGAAATTGGGGGGGGATACAATGAGCAGTTCTTC. V usage is TRBV29-1 and J usage is TRBJ2-1; 7 nucleotides agree with TRBD2. CDR3 length: 14 residues. The junction had 5 bases not matched to a gene; V was cut back by 2 bases and J by 4 bases. Germline CDR1 SQVTM, CDR2 ANQGSEA.

This clonotype was seen at least ten times. This chain connects TRBV28 to TRBJ1-5; D possibly corresponds to TRBD1 (6 bases). The V gene lost 6 bases and the J gene lost 0 bases, with 6 bases spanning the gap. Germline CDR1 is MDHEN and CDR2 is SYDVKM. The CDR3 extends over 13 amino acids. The CDR3 loop reads CASRQGSNQPQHF. The CDR3, as DNA: TGTGCCAGCAGACAGGGTAGCAATCAGCCCCAGCATTTT.

This clonotype was recorded a few times. This chain joins TRBV27 and TRBJ2-7; D not certain. This CDR3 has 15 amino acids. The germline V gene has CDR1 MNHEY and CDR2 SMNVEV (reference sequence). V dropped 3 bases and J dropped 4 bases, with 16 bases sitting between them. CDR3 sequence reads: CASSFRSRAIYEQYF. DNA for the CDR3: TGTGCCAGCAGTTTCAGGTCTAGGGCGATTTACGAGCAGTACTTC.

The gene calls are TRBV9 and TRBJ2-1; either TRBD1 or TRBD2 may fit D (7 bases each). V lost 4 bases and J 4 bases, leaving 21 bases between the germline ends. The CDR3 spans 17 residues. Germline V gene sequence: CDR1 SGDLS, CDR2 YYNGEE. The CDR3, as DNA: TGTGCCAGCAGCCCCGTTGGGGGGGGACAGCTTTACAATGAGCAGTTCTTC. It specifies CASSPVGGGQLYNEQFF.

The chain links TRBV10-3 to TRBJ1-2, with 7 bases aligning to TRBD1. V lost 3 bases, J lost 4 bases, and 11 bases stayed unmatched. CDR3 size: 16 residues. CDR1 and CDR2 from the germline V gene are ENHRY and SYGVKD. The CDR3 loop is CAISDPGPGQSYGYTF. The CDR3 bases are TGTGCCATCAGTGACCCCGGGCCGGGACAGTCCTATGGCTACACCTTC.

V usage is TRBV7-8 and J usage is TRBJ1-5; D uncertain. The germline gives CDR1 SGHVS, CDR2 FQNEAQ. V was trimmed by 0 bases and J by 5 bases, leaving 8 bases between them. CDR3 length: 14 amino acids. This chain's CDR3 is CASSLALGDQPQHF. The CDR3 DNA sequence: TGTGCCAGCAGCTTAGCGCTTGGGGATCAGCCCCAGCATTTT.

This clonotype was observed a few times. The V gene is TRBV4-1, the J gene TRBJ1-6; D may be TRBD1 (5 bases). CDR3 length: 17 amino acids. Germline assignment: CDR1 MGHRA and CDR2 YSYEKL. V lost 1 base to trimming and J lost 5 bases, with 15 bases between them. The CDR3 nucleotides are TGCGCCAGCAGCCAAGCTGGATCGGGGACCAATAATTCACCCCTCCACTTT. The encoded protein is CASSQAGSGTNNSPLHF.

The chain couples TRBV4-1 to TRBJ2-7; 10 bases align to TRBD1. The length of the CDR3 is 15 residues. Germline CDR1 MGHRA, CDR2 YSYEKL. V trimming: 4 bases; J trimming: 5 bases; junction bases outside the gene matches: 8. CDR3 loop: CASSRTGTGVDEQYF. The DNA of the CDR3 is TGCGCCAGCAGCCGTACCGGGACAGGGGTTGACGAGCAGTACTTC.

This clonotype was picked up a small number of times. The rearrangement uses TRBV12-3 or TRBV12-4 and TRBJ1-1; TRBD1 matches at 7 bases. Trimming removed 5 bases from V and 5 bases from J; junction bases left unmatched: 11. The CDR3 covers 15 residues. The CDR3 sequence is CASSPSTGVLTEAFF. The CDR3 bases are TGTGCCAGCAGTCCATCAACAGGGGTGTTGACTGAAGCTTTCTTT.

The chain recombines TRBV28 with TRBJ1-4, with 8 nucleotides matching TRBD1. This CDR3 spans 16 amino acids. Trimming cost V 7 bases and J 7 bases; bases outside gene matches: 14. Germline V CDR1 and CDR2: MDHEN, SYDVKM. The CDR3 loop reads CASIRSPQGVGEKLFF. The CDR3 DNA sequence: TGTGCCAGCATAAGGTCTCCACAGGGGGTTGGTGAAAAACTGTTTTTT.

The chain couples TRBV27 to TRBJ2-7, with 11 nucleotides matching TRBD2. CDR3 length: 14 amino acids. Per the germline V gene, CDR1 is MNHEY and CDR2 is SMNVEV (reference sequence). The V and J ends lost 6 bases and 9 bases, in that order; junction bases with no gene match: 10. The CDR3 spells CASSPGTSGLGQYF. CDR3 nucleotides: TGTGCCAGCAGCCCCGGGACTAGCGGTCTCGGGCAGTACTTC.

A few counts support this clonotype. The genes are TRBV7-3 and TRBJ2-1; 9 bases agree with TRBD2. V lost 6 bases and J lost 3; bases outside the gene matches: 6. Germline assignment: CDR1 SGHTA and CDR2 FQGTGA. This CDR3 has 15 amino acids. The CDR3 here is CASSPGTSIYNEQFF. Here the CDR3 DNA reads TGTGCCAGCAGTCCCGGGACTAGCATCTACAATGAGCAGTTCTTC.

V usage is TRBV30 and J usage is TRBJ2-5; D uncertain. This CDR3 region has 10 residues. V shed 1 base and J shed 7 bases, with 4 bases lying between them. CDR1 GTSNPN and CDR2 SVGIG come from the germline V gene (reference sequence). CDR3 sequence reads: CAWSGRTQYF. Here the CDR3 DNA reads TGTGCCTGGAGTGGACGGACCCAGTACTTC.

This clonotype was counted only a few times. This chain joins TRBV18 and TRBJ2-5, with 11 bases fitting TRBD2. There are 15 residues in the CDR3. The V gene's germline CDR1 is KGHSH and CDR2 LQKENI. Germline trimming cut 3 bases from V and 1 base from J; bases unmatched to any gene: 1. CDR3 protein: CASSPGLAVQETQYF. CDR3 coding DNA: TGTGCCAGCTCACCGGGACTAGCGGTCCAAGAGACCCAGTACTTC.

This rearrangement joins TRBV18 to TRBJ1-1; possibly TRBD1 for D (5 bases). CDR1 and CDR2 (germline): KGHSH, LQKENI. V was clipped by 0 bases and J by 6 bases, with 17 bases between them. CDR3 size: 16 residues. CDR3 residues: CASSPPWARVAAEAFF. The CDR3 nucleotides are TGTGCCAGCTCACCACCGTGGGCCAGGGTGGCGGCTGAAGCTTTCTTT.

This clonotype was seen only a few times. The chain employs TRBV6-1 and TRBJ2-3; weak D call: TRBD1 (6 bases). V lost 6 bases to trimming and J lost 0 bases, with 16 bases between them. Germline lookup yields CDR1 MNHNS and CDR2 SASEGT. The CDR3 extends over 16 amino acids. The CDR3 here is CASRDPTGTSTDTQYF. CDR3 coding DNA: TGTGCCAGCAGAGACCCGACAGGAACTAGCACAGATACGCAGTATTTT.

This chain joins TRBV24-1 and TRBJ2-4, with 10 bases lining up with TRBD1. In germline, CDR1 is KGHDR, CDR2 SFDVKD. This CDR3 is built from 17 residues. V was pared by 3 bases and J by 0 bases, with 4 bases of the junction left unmatched. CDR3 DNA: TGTGCCACCAGTGATACTGGGGACAGGGGAGCCAAAAACATTCAGTACTTC. Translation: CATSDTGDRGAKNIQYF.

The genes are TRBV7-2 and TRBJ2-1; TRBD2 agrees at 8 bases. The V and J ends lost 2 bases and 3 bases, in that order; junction bases with no gene match: 6. This CDR3 spans 16 amino acids. CDR1 is SGHTA, CDR2 FQGNSA, per germline. The CDR3 sequence is CASSLSGGNLYNEQFF. In nucleotides, the CDR3 is TGTGCCAGCAGCTTATCGGGGGGGAACCTCTACAATGAGCAGTTCTTC.

The chain links TRBV5-1 to TRBJ1-5; 10 nucleotides match TRBD1. The CDR3 sequence is 15 residues long. V lost 4 bases and J lost 3; bases outside the gene matches: 4. CDR1 is SGHRS, CDR2 YFSETQ, per germline. The CDR3 DNA follows: TGCGCCAGCAGCCTAGGACAGGGGGACAATCAGCCCCAGCATTTT. Its protein product is CASSLGQGDNQPQHF.

The chain combines TRBV19 with TRBJ2-2; D gene unclear. CDR3 length: 13 amino acids. Germline assignment: CDR1 LNHDA and CDR2 SQIVND (reference sequence). The germline V and J ends were trimmed by 7 bases and 1 base, with 7 bases remaining between them. The CDR3 sequence: CASKPRNTGELFF. As DNA, the CDR3 is TGTGCCAGTAAGCCACGGAACACCGGGGAGCTGTTTTTT.

This clonotype was found a few times. The CDR3 nucleotides read TGTGCCAGCAGACTTTTTACTAACTATGGCTACACCTTC. Residues: CASRLFTNYGYTF. The chain has TRBV7-2 and TRBJ1-2; no clear D gene. The ends were cut back, 6 bases at V and 0 bases at J, with 8 bases in the middle. This CDR3 spans 13 amino acids. CDR1 is SGHTA and CDR2 is FQGNSA in the germline V gene.

This clonotype was seen repeatedly, ten times or more. The chain uses TRBV7-6 and TRBJ2-1; possible D gene TRBD2, 7 bases. The V and J ends lost 5 bases and 5 bases respectively, with 19 bases between them. CDR3 length: 16 amino acids. Germline V CDR1 and CDR2: SGHVS, FNYEAQ. The CDR3 DNA follows: TGTGCCAGCAGCCCCGTTGTTTTGGGGGGGCACAATGAGCAGTTCTTC. As protein: CASSPVVLGGHNEQFF.